These T cell receptor beta chains were read from a single sample in a study of blood T cell repertoires in COVID-19. Some clones are missing from TCRdb's copy, which holds only in-frame ones; the method was immunoSEQ multiplex PCR. The sample yields some 90,000 clones, around nine tenths seen once. Sequenced sample: peripheral blood. Receptors originate from an older woman with COVID-19, enrolled during active disease. Both conserved end residues are part of each CDR3. The D gene is left open where the match is weak. Expanded clones get a size class; other rows say once, few or many, or leave the size out.

CDR3aa: CASSSESSYNSPLHF
CDR3nt: TGTGCCAGCAGTAGTGAGAGCTCCTATAATTCACCCCTCCACTTT
d_gene: .
abundance: few
j_gene: TRBJ1-6
v_gene: TRBV2

CDR3aa: CASRRLAGDNEQFF
CDR3nt: TGTGCCAGCCGACGACTAGCGGGGGACAATGAGCAGTTCTTC
d_gene: TRBD2
abundance: .
j_gene: TRBJ2-1
v_gene: TRBV27

CDR3aa: CASSPQGYEQYF
CDR3nt: TGTGCCAGCAGTCCTCAGGGTTACGAGCAGTACTTC
d_gene: .
abundance: .
j_gene: TRBJ2-7
v_gene: TRBV12-3/TRBV12-4

CDR3aa: CASSFPRGADGYTF
CDR3nt: TGTGCCAGCAGCTTCCCCCGTGGGGCCGATGGCTACACCTTC
d_gene: .
abundance: .
j_gene: TRBJ1-2
v_gene: TRBV7-9

CDR3aa: CASSSPPGYRGYGYTF
CDR3nt: TGTGCCAGCAGCTCACCCCCGGGGTACAGGGGTTATGGCTACACCTTC
d_gene: TRBD1
abundance: .
j_gene: TRBJ1-2
v_gene: TRBV11-2

CDR3aa: CASSAGTGRQETQYF
CDR3nt: TGTGCCAGCAGCGCGGGGACAGGACGCCAAGAGACCCAGTACTTC
d_gene: TRBD1
abundance: .
j_gene: TRBJ2-5
v_gene: TRBV11-2

CDR3aa: CASSLVDRRGGYTF
CDR3nt: TGTGCCAGCAGCTTGGTGGACAGGAGAGGCGGCTACACCTTC
d_gene: TRBD1
abundance: .
j_gene: TRBJ1-2
v_gene: TRBV5-6

CDR3aa: CASSVSGSGANVLTF
CDR3nt: TGTGCCAGCAGCGTTAGCGGGTCTGGGGCCAACGTCCTGACTTTC
d_gene: TRBD2
abundance: .
j_gene: TRBJ2-6
v_gene: TRBV9

CDR3aa: CASSPFTDTQYF
CDR3nt: TGTGCCAGCAGCCCCTTCACAGATACGCAGTATTTT
d_gene: .
abundance: .
j_gene: TRBJ2-3
v_gene: TRBV6-2/TRBV6-3

CDR3aa: CASSGTGNNEQFF
CDR3nt: TGTGCCAGCAGTGGGACAGGGAACAATGAGCAGTTCTTC
d_gene: TRBD1
abundance: .
j_gene: TRBJ2-1
v_gene: TRBV2

CDR3aa: CASRLAGGQETQYF
CDR3nt: TGTGCCAGCAGGCTAGCGGGGGGGCAAGAGACCCAGTACTTC
d_gene: TRBD2
abundance: .
j_gene: TRBJ2-5
v_gene: TRBV25-1

CDR3aa: CASSAGPGLNEKLFF
CDR3nt: TGTGCCAGCAGCGCCGGCCCGGGTCTTAATGAAAAACTGTTTTTT
d_gene: .
abundance: .
j_gene: TRBJ1-4
v_gene: TRBV11-2

CDR3aa: CASSRSGQGSSPLHF
CDR3nt: TGTGCCAGCAGTAGATCGGGACAGGGAAGCTCACCCCTCCACTTT
d_gene: TRBD1
abundance: .
j_gene: TRBJ1-6
v_gene: TRBV6-5

CDR3aa: CASSPQGTYGYTF
CDR3nt: TGTGCCAGCAGCCCGCAGGGTACCTATGGCTACACCTTC
d_gene: .
abundance: .
j_gene: TRBJ1-2
v_gene: TRBV3-1/TRBV3-2

CDR3aa: CASSGRSSGFDTQYF
CDR3nt: TGTGCCAGCAGCGGTAGGAGTAGCGGGTTCGATACGCAGTATTTT
d_gene: TRBD2
abundance: .
j_gene: TRBJ2-3
v_gene: TRBV7-2

CDR3aa: CASRQGTPPGELFF
CDR3nt: TGTGCCAGCAGGCAGGGGACACCACCCGGGGAGCTGTTTTTT
d_gene: .
abundance: .
j_gene: TRBJ2-2
v_gene: TRBV2

CDR3aa: CASSHYNEQFF
CDR3nt: TGTGCCAGCAGTCACTACAATGAGCAGTTCTTC
d_gene: .
abundance: medium-sized
j_gene: TRBJ2-1
v_gene: TRBV11-2

CDR3aa: CASSSQGAPTNEKLFF
CDR3nt: TGTGCCAGTAGTTCACAGGGGGCTCCAACTAATGAAAAACTGTTTTTT
d_gene: TRBD1
abundance: .
j_gene: TRBJ1-4
v_gene: TRBV19

CDR3aa: CASSTGDRGTQPQHF
CDR3nt: TGTGCCAGCAGTACTGGGGACAGGGGAACCCAGCCCCAGCATTTT
d_gene: TRBD1
abundance: .
j_gene: TRBJ1-5
v_gene: TRBV6-2/TRBV6-3

CDR3aa: CAWSHPRLARYF
CDR3nt: TGTGCCTGGAGCCACCCCCGACTAGCTCGGTACTTC
d_gene: TRBD2
abundance: few
j_gene: TRBJ2-7
v_gene: TRBV30

CDR3aa: CAWGGGPSNQPQHF
CDR3nt: TGTGCCTGGGGCGGGGGGCCTAGCAATCAGCCCCAGCATTTT
d_gene: .
abundance: few
j_gene: TRBJ1-5
v_gene: TRBV30

CDR3aa: CASSLAPSMGETQYF
CDR3nt: TGCGCCAGCAGCTTGGCGCCTAGCATGGGAGAGACCCAGTACTTC
d_gene: .
abundance: .
j_gene: TRBJ2-5
v_gene: TRBV5-1

CDR3aa: CAISESGRQETQYF
CDR3nt: TGTGCCATCAGTGAGTCGGGCAGACAAGAGACCCAGTACTTC
d_gene: .
abundance: .
j_gene: TRBJ2-5
v_gene: TRBV10-3

CDR3aa: CASSPPGLAGEKQYF
CDR3nt: TGTGCCAGCAGCCCACCGGGACTAGCGGGGGAAAAGCAGTACTTC
d_gene: TRBD2
abundance: .
j_gene: TRBJ2-7
v_gene: TRBV7-2

CDR3aa: CSVSGAGTTSNYGYTF
CDR3nt: TGCAGCGTTTCGGGAGCGGGAACAACTTCTAACTATGGCTACACCTTC
d_gene: .
abundance: .
j_gene: TRBJ1-2
v_gene: TRBV29-1

CDR3aa: CASSLGPAGNTIYF
CDR3nt: TGCGCCAGCAGCTTGGGGCCAGCGGGAAACACCATATATTTT
d_gene: .
abundance: .
j_gene: TRBJ1-3
v_gene: TRBV5-1

CDR3aa: CASSSGTGSETQYF
CDR3nt: TGCGCCAGCAGCTCCGGGACAGGGTCGGAGACCCAGTACTTC
d_gene: TRBD1
abundance: .
j_gene: TRBJ2-5
v_gene: TRBV5-1

CDR3aa: CASSSPGQGANNEQFF
CDR3nt: TGTGCCAGCAGTTCGCCGGGACAGGGGGCCAACAATGAGCAGTTCTTC
d_gene: TRBD1
abundance: .
j_gene: TRBJ2-1
v_gene: TRBV6-5

CDR3aa: CASSHDSEIEQFF
CDR3nt: TGTGCCAGCAGCCATGATAGCGAAATTGAGCAGTTCTTC
d_gene: .
abundance: .
j_gene: TRBJ2-1
v_gene: TRBV3-1/TRBV3-2

CDR3aa: CASLRTSGGTYNEQFF
CDR3nt: TGTGCCAGCCTTCGGACTAGCGGGGGGACATACAATGAGCAGTTCTTC
d_gene: TRBD2
abundance: .
j_gene: TRBJ2-1
v_gene: TRBV27

CDR3aa: CASPPPGGAGRDQPQHF
CDR3nt: TGTGCCAGCCCTCCTCCGGGGGGGGCAGGGAGGGATCAGCCCCAGCATTTT
d_gene: .
abundance: .
j_gene: TRBJ1-5
v_gene: TRBV28

CDR3aa: CASSKDLSGRPDTEAFF
CDR3nt: TGTGCCAGCAGCAAAGATCTCTCGGGTCGGCCGGACACTGAAGCTTTCTTT
d_gene: .
abundance: .
j_gene: TRBJ1-1
v_gene: TRBV21-1

CDR3aa: CASSLAGTSTDTQYF
CDR3nt: TGTGCCAGCAGCTTAGCGGGGACTAGCACAGATACGCAGTATTTT
d_gene: .
abundance: .
j_gene: TRBJ2-3
v_gene: TRBV7-2

CDR3aa: CATSRVYRGDTEAFF
CDR3nt: TGTGCCACCAGCAGAGTCTACAGGGGGGATACTGAAGCTTTCTTT
d_gene: TRBD1
abundance: .
j_gene: TRBJ1-1
v_gene: TRBV15

CDR3aa: CASSVAPRDYEQYF
CDR3nt: TGTGCCAGCAGCGTAGCACCCAGGGACTACGAGCAGTACTTC
d_gene: .
abundance: .
j_gene: TRBJ2-7
v_gene: TRBV9

CDR3aa: CASSYTRIAGEQYF
CDR3nt: TGTGCCAGCAGTTACACCAGGATTGCAGGCGAGCAGTACTTC
d_gene: .
abundance: .
j_gene: TRBJ2-7
v_gene: TRBV6-5

CDR3aa: CASRSQGSSYEQYF
CDR3nt: TGTGCCAGCAGGTCGCAGGGAAGCTCCTACGAGCAGTACTTC
d_gene: .
abundance: .
j_gene: TRBJ2-7
v_gene: TRBV6-5

CDR3aa: CASSRRGAKETQYF
CDR3nt: TGTGCCAGCAGCCGACGGGGGGCTAAAGAGACCCAGTACTTC
d_gene: .
abundance: .
j_gene: TRBJ2-5
v_gene: TRBV7-6

CDR3aa: CSVPRGLATEAFF
CDR3nt: TGCAGCGTTCCGAGGGGGCTAGCCACTGAAGCTTTCTTT
d_gene: TRBD1
abundance: .
j_gene: TRBJ1-1
v_gene: TRBV29-1

CDR3aa: CASSRNPNEKLFF
CDR3nt: TGTGCCAGTTCGCGAAATCCTAATGAAAAACTGTTTTTT
d_gene: .
abundance: .
j_gene: TRBJ1-4
v_gene: TRBV7-8

CDR3aa: CASSGQITDTQYF
CDR3nt: TGCGCCAGCAGTGGACAGATCACAGATACGCAGTATTTT
d_gene: .
abundance: .
j_gene: TRBJ2-3
v_gene: TRBV10-1